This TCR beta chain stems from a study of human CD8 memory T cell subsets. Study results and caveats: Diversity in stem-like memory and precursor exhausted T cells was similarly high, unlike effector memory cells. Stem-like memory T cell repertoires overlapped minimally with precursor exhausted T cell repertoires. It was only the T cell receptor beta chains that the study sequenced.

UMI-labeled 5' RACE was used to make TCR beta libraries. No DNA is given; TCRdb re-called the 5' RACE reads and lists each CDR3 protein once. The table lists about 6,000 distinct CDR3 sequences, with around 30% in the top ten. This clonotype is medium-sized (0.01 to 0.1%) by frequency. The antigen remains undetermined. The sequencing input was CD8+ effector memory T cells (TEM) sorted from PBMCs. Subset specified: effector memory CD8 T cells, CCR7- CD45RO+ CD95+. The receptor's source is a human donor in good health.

This CDR3 is CASSLFGQGLYATNEKLFF. V usage is TRBV12-3 or TRBV12-4 and J usage is TRBJ1-4; TCRdb selects TRBD1, and the lack of DNA leaves this call unchecked. The CDR3 sequence is 19 residues long.